Shown below are 27 T cell receptor beta chains from a single sample sequenced in a study of blood T cell repertoires in COVID-19. Using immunoSEQ multiplex PCR, the repertoire was profiled, and TCRdb retains in-frame clones only, with some absent. This table holds approximately 100,000 clones, about 89% found once. Sequenced sample: peripheral blood. These receptors were obtained from a man aged 50 to 59 with acute or convalescent COVID-19.

V and J are TRBV10-3 and TRBJ1-4; D perhaps matches TRBD1 (5 bases). The CDR3 contains 13 residues. CDR1 and CDR2 (germline): ENHRY, SYGVKD. V was shortened by 3 bases and J by 8 bases, with 10 bases between the two germline ends. CDR3 bases: TGTGCCATCAGTGAACAGGTTGGGGAAAAACTGTTTTTT. This encodes CAISEQVGEKLFF.

The rearrangement joins TRBV3-1 (or the pseudogene TRBV3-2) to TRBJ1-1; no reliable D call. This CDR3 has 13 residues. Trimming pared 6 bases from V and 4 bases from J, leaving 12 bases between. CDR1 LGHDT and CDR2 YNNKEL come from the germline V gene (reference sequence). In DNA form, the CDR3 reads TGTGCCAGCAGTCGTGGGCGGGGCACTGAAGCTTTCTTT. Translation gives CASSRGRGTEAFF.

CDR3 nucleotide sequence: TGTGCCAGCAGTTACTCTTACAGCTCCTACGAGCAGTACTTC. Protein sequence: CASSYSYSSYEQYF. This rearrangement joins TRBV6-5 to TRBJ2-7; no definite D call. Deletions cut 0 bases from V and 0 bases from J, with 6 bases between. Germline V CDR1 and CDR2: MNHEY, SVGAGI. The CDR3 has 14 residues.

CDR3 in amino acids: CASSLAGPTGDGYTF. Written as DNA, the CDR3 is TGTGCCAGCAGCTTAGCGGGGCCCACCGGCGATGGCTACACCTTC. This chain joins TRBV7-9 and TRBJ1-2; TRBD1 might be the D (5 bases). CDR1 and CDR2 from the germline V gene are SEHNR and FQNEAQ (reference sequence). The V end lost 0 bases, the J end lost 6 bases, and 14 bases lay between the germline ends. This CDR3 is built from 15 residues. Full variable domain (outside the CDR3, taken from reference TRBV7-9 and TRBJ1-2): DTGVSQNPRHKITKRGQNVTFRCDPISEHNRLYWYRQTLGQGPEFLTYFQNEAQLEKSRLLSDRFSAERPKGSFSTLEIQRTEQGDSAMYLCASSLAGPTGDGYTFGSGTRLTVV.

The chain links TRBV11-3 to TRBJ1-1, with D possibly matching TRBD1 (5 bases). The ends were cut back, 4 bases at V and 3 bases at J, with 12 bases in the middle. This CDR3 contains 14 residues. Germline loops: CDR1 SGHNT, CDR2 YENEEA. CDR3 coding DNA: TGTGCCAGCAGCTGGGGGAGGGGCGACACTGAAGCTTTCTTT. It codes for CASSWGRGDTEAFF.

The rearrangement links TRBV7-9 to TRBJ2-1; D may be TRBD2 (5 bases). The germline V gene has CDR1 SEHNR and CDR2 FQNEAQ (reference sequence). There are 14 residues in the CDR3. Trimming took off 2 bases at V and 5 bases at J, with 10 bases between the two ends. The CDR3 sequence is CASSLWESNNEQFF. The CDR3 DNA sequence: TGTGCCAGCAGCTTATGGGAGAGTAACAATGAGCAGTTCTTC.

The chain recombines TRBV4-2 with TRBJ1-6; a weak D match, TRBD1 (5 bases). Germline lookup yields CDR1 LGHNA and CDR2 YNFKEQ. V lost 0 bases and J 2 bases, leaving 8 bases between the germline ends. The CDR3 runs to 16 residues. The CDR3 bases are TGTGCCAGCAGCCAAGATCAGGGAACCTATAATTCACCCCTCCACTTT. Encoded protein: CASSQDQGTYNSPLHF.

The chain links TRBV9 to TRBJ1-5; possible D gene TRBD1, 6 bases. V was pared by 6 bases and J by 4 bases, with 17 bases between. Germline V gives CDR1 SGDLS, CDR2 YYNGEE. The CDR3 spans 15 residues. CDR3 sequence reads: CASTQTGNPNQPQHF. CDR3 coding DNA: TGTGCCAGCACGCAGACAGGCAATCCAAATCAGCCCCAGCATTTT. Looking up the rest from reference TRBV9 and TRBJ1-5 gives the full variable domain: DSGVTQTPKHLITATGQRVTLRCSPRSGDLSVYWYQQSLDQGLQFLIQYYNGEERAKGNILERFSAQQFPDLHSELNLSSLELGDSALYFCASTQTGNPNQPQHFGDGTRLSIL.

V is TRBV7-9 and J is TRBJ2-1; 8 nucleotides agree with TRBD1. The J segment lost 0 bases and the V segment lost 7 bases, leaving 23 bases of the junction unmatched. Germline V gene data show CDR1 as SEHNR and CDR2 as FQNEAQ (reference sequence). CDR3 length equals 21 residues. Here the CDR3 reads CASTPSSRDRLAVRSYNEQFF. In DNA form, the CDR3 reads TGTGCCAGCACCCCTTCAAGCAGGGACAGGTTGGCGGTCCGCTCCTACAATGAGCAGTTCTTC.

The J gene is TRBJ1-1, the V gene TRBV25-1, with a weak D call TRBD1 (5 bases). With 6 bases removed from V and 3 bases from J, the gap between germline ends came to 11 bases. The V gene's germline CDR1 is MGHDK and CDR2 SYGVNS. This CDR3 is 13 amino acids long. CDR3 amino acids: CASRGLGYTEAFF. The DNA of the CDR3 is TGTGCCAGCAGGGGGCTCGGTTACACTGAAGCTTTCTTT.

Turning to this clone: At one of its ends the junction is not consistent with the germline gene, which may arise from a read error. The DNA for the CDR3 is TGTACCATCAGTGGACTAGCGGGGCAAGAGACCCAGTACTTC. Translated, it gives CTISGLAGQETQYF. The chain has TRBV10-3 and TRBJ2-5; 12 nucleotides match TRBD2. CDR3 length: 14 amino acids. Germline V gene data show CDR1 as ENHRY and CDR2 as SYGVKD.

The chain couples TRBV6-5 to TRBJ2-1; possibly TRBD2 for D (6 bases). In germline, CDR1 is MNHEY, CDR2 SVGAGI. CDR3 length equals 16 residues. The V and J ends lost 0 bases and 7 bases respectively, with 16 bases between them. CDR3 nucleotide sequence: TGTGCCAGCAGTTACTCCCCGACTAGTGAGTTGAATGAGCAGTTCTTC. Protein sequence: CASSYSPTSELNEQFF.

Worth noting for this clone: The DNA is left out, because the CDR3 cannot be placed on it with certainty; the CDR3 is given as TCRdb lists it. The CDR3 protein is CASSYSGVAGGNMVF. V and J are TRBV6-5 and TRBJ2-1; the table's D call, TRBD2, was not checked against the DNA. Germline V CDR1 and CDR2: MNHEY, SVGAGI. The length of the CDR3 is 15 amino acids, counting both ends.

V gene TRBV5-5 combines with J gene TRBJ1-2; D gene ambiguous. CDR1 is SGHKS and CDR2 is YYEKEE in the germline V gene (reference sequence). CDR3 length: 14 amino acids. V dropped 4 bases and J dropped 5 bases, with 15 bases sitting between them. The CDR3 DNA reads TGTGCCAGCAGCCCCCGCGACAACGTTTATGGCTACACCTTC. Its protein product is CASSPRDNVYGYTF.

The chain has TRBV19 and TRBJ2-3; D possibly corresponds to TRBD2 (6 bases). Trimming took 5 bases from V and 0 from J, leaving 12 bases between them. Germline CDR1 is LNHDA and CDR2 is SQIVND (reference sequence). CDR3 length: 15 amino acids. CDR3 sequence reads: CASSAPGESTDTQYF. The CDR3 DNA sequence: TGTGCCAGTAGTGCACCGGGGGAGAGCACAGATACGCAGTATTTT.

The chain has TRBV6-5 and TRBJ1-6, with a tentative D call TRBD1 (5 bases). Germline lookup yields CDR1 MNHEY and CDR2 SVGAGI. The CDR3 covers 14 residues. V was trimmed by 0 bases and J by 10 bases, leaving 10 bases between them. The CDR3 protein is CASSYSGGDSPLHF. CDR3 nucleotide sequence: TGTGCCAGCAGTTACTCGGGGGGGGACTCACCCCTCCACTTT.

The V call is TRBV5-5, the J call TRBJ1-1, with a weak D call TRBD1 (5 bases). The germline V gene encodes CDR1 SGHKS and CDR2 YYEKEE (reference sequence). This CDR3 is 13 amino acids long. V was pared by 1 base and J by 4 bases, with 8 bases between. The CDR3 protein is CASSLQGSTEAFF. The CDR3 DNA is TGTGCCAGCAGCTTGCAGGGAAGCACTGAAGCTTTCTTT. The entire variable domain, with the rest obtained from reference TRBV5-5 and TRBJ1-1, is as follows: DAGVTQSPTHLIKTRGQQVTLRCSPISGHKSVSWYQQVLGQGPQFIFQYYEKEERGRGNFPDRFSARQFPNYSSELNVNALLLGDSALYLCASSLQGSTEAFFGQGTRLTVV.

The chain employs TRBV2 and TRBJ1-2; D is undetermined. Germline V lookup: CDR1 SNHLY, CDR2 FYNNEI. The ends were cut back, 5 bases at V and 3 bases at J, with 4 bases in the middle. CDR3 length: 11 amino acids. CDR3 DNA sequence: TGTGCCAGCAGTCGGGACTATGGCTACACCTTC. Translating it yields CASSRDYGYTF.

The chain recombines TRBV28 with TRBJ2-3; 9 nucleotides agree with TRBD2. Germline CDR1 is MDHEN and CDR2 is SYDVKM. Losses at the gene ends were 4 bases for V and 2 bases for J; bases not matched to a gene: 4. This CDR3 contains 15 residues. The CDR3 nucleotides read TGTGCCAGCAGTTCTAGACTAGCGGACACAGATACGCAGTATTTT. Protein sequence: CASSSRLADTDTQYF.

The V gene is TRBV25-1, the J gene TRBJ1-6, with D perhaps matching TRBD1 (6 bases). The germline V gene encodes CDR1 MGHDK and CDR2 SYGVNS. The CDR3 loop spans 18 amino acids. V lost 3 bases, J lost 0 bases, and 15 bases lay in between. In nucleotides, the CDR3 is TGTGCCAGCAGTGAGCCCCCGGACAGCCGCTCCTATAATTCACCCCTCCACTTT. It encodes CASSEPPDSRSYNSPLHF.

The chain combines TRBV9 with TRBJ1-3, with D possibly matching TRBD1 (5 bases). Trimming removed 2 bases at V and 9 bases at J, with 18 bases between. The CDR3 runs 15 residues. CDR1 SGDLS and CDR2 YYNGEE come from the germline V gene. The CDR3 here is CASSVRDWDFGTIYF. The CDR3 DNA reads TGTGCCAGCAGCGTCAGGGACTGGGACTTTGGCACCATATATTTT. The entire variable domain, with the rest obtained from reference TRBV9 and TRBJ1-3, is as follows: DSGVTQTPKHLITATGQRVTLRCSPRSGDLSVYWYQQSLDQGLQFLIQYYNGEERAKGNILERFSAQQFPDLHSELNLSSLELGDSALYFCASSVRDWDFGTIYFGEGSWLTVV.

The CDR3 is CASSFGLFYEQYF. The DNA of the CDR3 is TGCGCCAGCAGCTTCGGACTATTCTACGAGCAGTACTTC. V gene TRBV5-1 combines with J gene TRBJ2-7, with D perhaps matching TRBD2 (6 bases). The V end was cut by 2 bases, the J end by 3 bases, with 9 bases between. The CDR3 runs to 13 residues. Germline V gene sequence: CDR1 SGHRS, CDR2 YFSETQ.

The V call is TRBV7-3, the J call TRBJ2-2, with a tentative D call TRBD1 (6 bases). This CDR3 spans 15 amino acids. CDR1 and CDR2 from the germline V gene are SGHTA and FQGTGA. V lost 1 base and J lost 7, with 13 bases in between. CDR3 nucleotide sequence: TGTGCCAGCAGCTTAATGGGGGCAGGGATCGGGGAGCTGTTTTTT. Protein product: CASSLMGAGIGELFF.

V usage is TRBV6-5 and J usage is TRBJ2-7, with 11 bases identical to TRBD2. The CDR3 sequence is 15 residues long. V was pared by 4 bases and J by 5 bases, with 7 bases of the junction left unmatched. Germline lookup yields CDR1 MNHEY and CDR2 SVGAGI. The CDR3 region has the DNA TGTGCCAGCAGTTCAGTAGCGGGAGGGCCCGACGAGCAGTACTTC. Residues: CASSSVAGGPDEQYF.

The chain has TRBV9 and TRBJ1-6; D is ambiguous. V lost 4 bases and J lost 7, with 18 bases in between. The CDR3 is made up of 16 amino acids. Germline V lookup: CDR1 SGDLS, CDR2 YYNGEE. The CDR3 region is CASSPEGGLPNSPLHF. CDR3 sequence (DNA): TGTGCCAGCAGCCCAGAAGGAGGGTTACCAAATTCACCCCTCCACTTT. Full variable domain (remainder filled in from reference TRBV9 and TRBJ1-6): DSGVTQTPKHLITATGQRVTLRCSPRSGDLSVYWYQQSLDQGLQFLIQYYNGEERAKGNILERFSAQQFPDLHSELNLSSLELGDSALYFCASSPEGGLPNSPLHFGNGTRLTVT.

The chain carries TRBV2 and TRBJ2-7; D is perhaps TRBD2 (5 bases). CDR3 length: 15 amino acids. The V and J ends lost 11 bases and 6 bases respectively, with 26 bases between them. The germline CDR1 and CDR2 sequences are SNHLY and FYNNEI. CDR3: CAGLARLGGYGEQYF. The CDR3 region has the DNA TGTGCCGGACTTGCTCGGCTGGGCGGGTACGGCGAGCAGTACTTC.

The chain carries TRBV3-1 (or the pseudogene TRBV3-2) and TRBJ2-7; 7 bases line up with TRBD2. CDR1 and CDR2 (germline): LGHDT, YNNKEL (reference sequence). V gave up 5 bases and J gave up 3 bases; unmatched junction bases: 19. The CDR3 spans 18 residues. CDR3: CASSSHRLSAGRYYEQYF. The DNA of the CDR3 is TGTGCCAGCAGCTCACACCGGCTTAGCGCCGGGAGGTACTACGAGCAGTACTTC.